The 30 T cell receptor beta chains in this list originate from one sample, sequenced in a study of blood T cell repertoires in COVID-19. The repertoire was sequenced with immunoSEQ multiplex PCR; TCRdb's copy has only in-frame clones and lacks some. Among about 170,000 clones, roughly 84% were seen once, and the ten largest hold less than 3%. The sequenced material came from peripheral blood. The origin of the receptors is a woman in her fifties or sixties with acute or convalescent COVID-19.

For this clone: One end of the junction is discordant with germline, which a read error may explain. The CDR3 protein is CASSLAGGWETQYF. The CDR3 coding sequence is TGTGCTAGCAGCTTAGCAGGGGGCTGGGAGACCCAGTACTTC. This chain uses TRBV7-7 with TRBJ2-5, with 8 nucleotides matching TRBD1. The CDR3 is 14 amino acids. CDR1 is SSHAT and CDR2 is FNYEAQ in the germline V gene (reference sequence).

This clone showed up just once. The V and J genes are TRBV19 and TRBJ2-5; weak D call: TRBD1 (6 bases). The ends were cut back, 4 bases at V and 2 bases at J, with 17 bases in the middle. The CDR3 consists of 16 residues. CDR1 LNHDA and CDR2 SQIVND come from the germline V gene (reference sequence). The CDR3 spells CASSTRQVSLQETQYF. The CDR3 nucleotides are TGTGCCAGTAGTACAAGACAGGTCTCCCTACAAGAGACCCAGTACTTC.

The CDR3 sequence is CASRRLAGTQETQYF. CDR3 coding DNA: TGTGCCAGCAGGCGACTAGCGGGGACCCAAGAGACCCAGTACTTC. The chain employs TRBV27 and TRBJ2-5; TRBD2 matches 11 bases. The germline V gene encodes CDR1 MNHEY and CDR2 SMNVEV (reference sequence). The CDR3 spans 15 residues. Trimming removed 6 bases from V and 1 base from J; junction bases left unmatched: 4.

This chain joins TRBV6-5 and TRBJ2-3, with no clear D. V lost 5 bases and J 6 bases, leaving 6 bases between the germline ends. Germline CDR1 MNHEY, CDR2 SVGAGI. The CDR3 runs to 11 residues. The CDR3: CASSTRDTQYF. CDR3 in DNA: TGTGCCAGCAGTACCCGGGATACGCAGTATTTT.

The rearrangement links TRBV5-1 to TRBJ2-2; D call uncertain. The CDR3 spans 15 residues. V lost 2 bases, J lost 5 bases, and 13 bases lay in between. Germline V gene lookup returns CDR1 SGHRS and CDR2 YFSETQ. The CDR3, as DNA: TGCGCCAGCAGCTTCTCAGTTTTCGGGACCGGGGAGCTGTTTTTT. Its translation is CASSFSVFGTGELFF.

This CDR3 reads CASSTHGGVETQYF. In DNA form, the CDR3 reads TGTGCCAGCAGCACCCACGGGGGGGTGGAGACCCAGTACTTC. V and J are TRBV7-9 and TRBJ2-5; 8 bases are a match to TRBD2. V lost 5 bases, J lost 5 bases, and 7 bases stayed unmatched. This CDR3 is built from 14 residues. CDR1 SEHNR and CDR2 FQNEAQ come from the germline V gene (reference sequence). Full variable domain (remainder filled in from reference TRBV7-9 and TRBJ2-5): DTGVSQNPRHKITKRGQNVTFRCDPISEHNRLYWYRQTLGQGPEFLTYFQNEAQLEKSRLLSDRFSAERPKGSFSTLEIQRTEQGDSAMYLCASSTHGGVETQYFGPGTRLLVL.

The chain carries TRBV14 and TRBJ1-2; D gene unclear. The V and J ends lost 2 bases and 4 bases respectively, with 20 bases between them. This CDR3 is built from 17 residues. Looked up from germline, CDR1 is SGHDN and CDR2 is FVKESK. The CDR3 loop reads CASSQIHLGLSGYGYTF. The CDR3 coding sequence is TGTGCCAGCAGCCAAATCCATCTAGGCCTCTCGGGCTATGGCTACACCTTC.

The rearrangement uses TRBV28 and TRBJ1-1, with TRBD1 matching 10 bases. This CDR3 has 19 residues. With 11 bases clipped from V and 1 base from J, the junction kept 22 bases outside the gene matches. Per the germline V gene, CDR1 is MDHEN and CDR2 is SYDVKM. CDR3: CAATGGPTLSTLANTEAFF. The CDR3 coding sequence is TGTGCCGCGACAGGGGGCCCTACCCTATCGACCTTGGCGAACACTGAAGCTTTCTTT.

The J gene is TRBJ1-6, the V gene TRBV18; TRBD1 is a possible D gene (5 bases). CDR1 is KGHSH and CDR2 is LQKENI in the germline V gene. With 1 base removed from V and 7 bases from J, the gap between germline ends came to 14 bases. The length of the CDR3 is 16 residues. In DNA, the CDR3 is TGTGCCAGCTCACCACGTTTGGACATCCCAAATTCACCCCTCCACTTT. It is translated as CASSPRLDIPNSPLHF.

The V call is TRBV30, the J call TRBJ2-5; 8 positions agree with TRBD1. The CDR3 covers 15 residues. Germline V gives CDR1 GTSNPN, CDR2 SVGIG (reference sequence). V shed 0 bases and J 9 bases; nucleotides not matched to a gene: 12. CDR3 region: CAWSVFRGPLWSQYF. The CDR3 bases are TGTGCCTGGAGTGTATTCAGGGGGCCCCTGTGGTCCCAGTACTTC.

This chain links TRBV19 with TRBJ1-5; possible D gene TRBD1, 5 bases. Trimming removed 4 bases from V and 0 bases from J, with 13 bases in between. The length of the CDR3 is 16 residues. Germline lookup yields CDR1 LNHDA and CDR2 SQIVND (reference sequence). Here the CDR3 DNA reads TGTGCCAGTAGTAAGGAAGGGGCCGTTAGCAATCAGCCCCAGCATTTT. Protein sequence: CASSKEGAVSNQPQHF.

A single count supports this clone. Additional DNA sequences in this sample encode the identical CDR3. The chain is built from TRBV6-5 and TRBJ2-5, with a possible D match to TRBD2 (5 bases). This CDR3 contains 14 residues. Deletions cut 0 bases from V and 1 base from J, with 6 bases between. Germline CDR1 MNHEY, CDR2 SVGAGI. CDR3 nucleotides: TGTGCCAGCAGTTACTCCCGGGGCCAAGAGACCCAGTACTTC. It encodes CASSYSRGQETQYF.

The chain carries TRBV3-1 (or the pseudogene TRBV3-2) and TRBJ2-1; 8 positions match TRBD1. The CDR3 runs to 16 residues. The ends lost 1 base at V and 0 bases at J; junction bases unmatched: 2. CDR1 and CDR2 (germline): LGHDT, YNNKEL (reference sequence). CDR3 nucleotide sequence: TGTGCCAGCAGCCAAGTAGGACAGGGCTCCTACAATGAGCAGTTCTTC. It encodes CASSQVGQGSYNEQFF.

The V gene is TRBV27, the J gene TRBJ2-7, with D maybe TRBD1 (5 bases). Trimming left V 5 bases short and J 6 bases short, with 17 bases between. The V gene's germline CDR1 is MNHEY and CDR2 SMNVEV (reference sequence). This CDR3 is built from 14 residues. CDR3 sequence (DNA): TGTGCCAGCAGTCAAGACAGATCCTTTCGCGAGCAGTACTTC. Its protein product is CASSQDRSFREQYF.

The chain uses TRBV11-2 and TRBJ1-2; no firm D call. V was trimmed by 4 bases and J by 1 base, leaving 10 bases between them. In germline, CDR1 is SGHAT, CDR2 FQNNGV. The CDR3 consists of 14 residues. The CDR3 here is CASSSSTVNYGYTF. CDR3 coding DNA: TGTGCCAGCAGCTCGAGCACCGTTAACTATGGCTACACCTTC.

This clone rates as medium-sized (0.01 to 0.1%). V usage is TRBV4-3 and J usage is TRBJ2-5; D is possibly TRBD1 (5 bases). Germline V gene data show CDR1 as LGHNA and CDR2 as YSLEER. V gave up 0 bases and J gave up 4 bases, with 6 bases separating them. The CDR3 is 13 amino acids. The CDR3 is CASSQDRVETQYF. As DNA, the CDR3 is TGCGCCAGCAGCCAAGACAGGGTAGAGACCCAGTACTTC.

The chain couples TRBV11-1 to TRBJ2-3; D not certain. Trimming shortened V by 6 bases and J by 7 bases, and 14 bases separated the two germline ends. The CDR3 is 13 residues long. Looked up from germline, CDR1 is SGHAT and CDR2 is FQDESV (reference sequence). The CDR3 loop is CASRSALTHTQYF. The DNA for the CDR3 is TGTGCCAGCAGATCCGCCCTAACCCATACGCAGTATTTT.

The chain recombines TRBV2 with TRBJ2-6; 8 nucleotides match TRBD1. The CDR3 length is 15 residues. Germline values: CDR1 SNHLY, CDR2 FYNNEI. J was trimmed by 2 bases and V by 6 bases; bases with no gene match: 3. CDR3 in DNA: TGTGCCAGCAGCGGGACAGGCACTGGGGCCAACGTCCTGACTTTC. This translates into CASSGTGTGANVLTF.

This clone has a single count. The CDR3 DNA reads as TGCGCCAGCCAGAGACAGGGTTATACCGGGGAGCTGTTTTTT. Protein sequence: CASQRQGYTGELFF. The gene calls are TRBV5-1 and TRBJ2-2, with TRBD1 identical over 7 bases. This CDR3 region has 14 residues. J gave up 5 bases and V 7 bases, and 8 bases lay outside the gene matches. The V gene's germline CDR1 is SGHRS and CDR2 YFSETQ.

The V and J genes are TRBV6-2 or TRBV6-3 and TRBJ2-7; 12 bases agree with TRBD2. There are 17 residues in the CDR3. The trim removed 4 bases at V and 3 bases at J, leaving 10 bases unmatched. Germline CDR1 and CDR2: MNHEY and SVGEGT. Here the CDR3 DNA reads TGTGCCAGCAGTTCTCAACTGACTAGCGGGGGCCTCTACGAGCAGTACTTC. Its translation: CASSSQLTSGGLYEQYF.

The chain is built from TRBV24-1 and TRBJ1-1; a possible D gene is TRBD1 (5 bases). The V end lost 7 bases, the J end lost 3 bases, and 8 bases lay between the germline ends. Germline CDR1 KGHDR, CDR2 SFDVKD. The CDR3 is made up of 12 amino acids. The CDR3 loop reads CATRGQYTEAFF. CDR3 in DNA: TGTGCCACCAGGGGGCAGTACACTGAAGCTTTCTTT.

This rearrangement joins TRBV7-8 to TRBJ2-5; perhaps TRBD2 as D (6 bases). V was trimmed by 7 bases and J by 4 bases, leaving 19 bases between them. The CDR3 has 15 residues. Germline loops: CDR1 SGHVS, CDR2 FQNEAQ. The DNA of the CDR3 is TGTGCCAGCACCCGACTAGGTGGAGGGACAGAGACCCAGTACTTC. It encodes CASTRLGGGTETQYF.

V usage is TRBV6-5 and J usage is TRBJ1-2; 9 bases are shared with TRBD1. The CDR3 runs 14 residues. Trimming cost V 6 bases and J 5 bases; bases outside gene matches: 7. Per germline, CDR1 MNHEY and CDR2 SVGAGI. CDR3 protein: CASSQLDRGYGYTF. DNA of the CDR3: TGTGCCAGCAGCCAGCTAGACAGGGGGTATGGCTACACCTTC.

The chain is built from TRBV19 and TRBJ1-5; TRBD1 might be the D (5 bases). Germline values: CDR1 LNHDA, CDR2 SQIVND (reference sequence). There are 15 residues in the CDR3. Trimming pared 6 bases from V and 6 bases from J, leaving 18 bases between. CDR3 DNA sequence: TGTGCCAGTAGCAGCTCCGGGGGTAGAGGTCAGCCCCAGCATTTT. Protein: CASSSSGGRGQPQHF.

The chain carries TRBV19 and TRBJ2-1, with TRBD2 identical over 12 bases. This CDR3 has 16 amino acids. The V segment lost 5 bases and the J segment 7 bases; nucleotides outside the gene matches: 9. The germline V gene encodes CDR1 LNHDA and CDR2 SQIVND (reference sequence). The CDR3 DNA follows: TGTGCCAGTAGTGCCCTAGCGGGGGGGACACGGAATGAGCAGTTCTTC. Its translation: CASSALAGGTRNEQFF.

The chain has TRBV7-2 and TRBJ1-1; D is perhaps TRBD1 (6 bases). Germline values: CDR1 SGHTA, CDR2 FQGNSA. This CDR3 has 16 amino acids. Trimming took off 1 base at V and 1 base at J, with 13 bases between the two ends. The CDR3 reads CASSLGAGAGNTEAFF. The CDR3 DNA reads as TGTGCCAGCAGCTTAGGGGCAGGGGCGGGGAACACTGAAGCTTTCTTT. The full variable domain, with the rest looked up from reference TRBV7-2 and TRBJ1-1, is GAGVSQSPSNKVTEKGKDVELRCDPISGHTALYWYRQSLGQGLEFLIYFQGNSAPDKSGLPSDRFSAERTGGSVSTLTIQRTQQEDSAVYLCASSLGAGAGNTEAFFGQGTRLTVV.

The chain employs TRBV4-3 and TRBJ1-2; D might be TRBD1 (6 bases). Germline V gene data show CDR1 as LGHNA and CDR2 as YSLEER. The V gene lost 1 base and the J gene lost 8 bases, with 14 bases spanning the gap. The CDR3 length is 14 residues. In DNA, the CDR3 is TGCGCCAGCAGCCAAGTGTTAGGGGGAAGAGGCTACACCTTC. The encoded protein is CASSQVLGGRGYTF.

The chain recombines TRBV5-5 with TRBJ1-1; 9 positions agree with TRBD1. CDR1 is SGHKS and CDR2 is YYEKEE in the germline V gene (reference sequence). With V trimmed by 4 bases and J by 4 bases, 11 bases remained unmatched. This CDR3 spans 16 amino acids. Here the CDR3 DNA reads TGTGCCAGCAGCCCGTTTTGGGGACAGGGTGTCACTGAAGCTTTCTTT. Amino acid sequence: CASSPFWGQGVTEAFF.

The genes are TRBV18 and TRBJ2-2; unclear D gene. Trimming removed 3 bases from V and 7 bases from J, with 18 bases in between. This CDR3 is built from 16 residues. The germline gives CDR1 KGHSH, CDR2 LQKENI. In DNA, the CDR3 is TGTGCCAGCTCACCCTTTGTTCCTAATGGTGGCGGGGAGCTGTTTTTT. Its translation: CASSPFVPNGGGELFF.

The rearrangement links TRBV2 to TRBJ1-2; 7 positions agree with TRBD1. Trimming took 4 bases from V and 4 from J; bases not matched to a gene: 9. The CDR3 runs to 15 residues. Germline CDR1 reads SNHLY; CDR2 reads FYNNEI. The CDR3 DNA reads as TGTGCCAGCAGTGGAAGGGGGCGCGTCTCCTATGGCTACACCTTC. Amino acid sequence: CASSGRGRVSYGYTF.